A selection of T cell receptor beta chains follows, all from one sample in a study of T cells expressing NK-cell markers. One entry per CDR3 protein, without DNA, is what TCRdb gives after re-calling the 5' RACE reads. This table holds some 450,000 distinct CDR3 sequences. Sample: blood T cells: a sorted CD56 or NKG2C T cell subset, CD4+ or CD8+ T cells, or bulk PBMC T cells (not recorded which). These receptors were collected from a woman between 18 and 69 years old in good health. Both conserved end residues are part of each CDR3.

CDR3 protein	V gene	J gene
CASSPSGPGSGTPYEQYF	TRBV11-2	TRBJ2-7
CASSASGGGTEQFF	TRBV9	TRBJ2-1
CASTTAGTLSTGELFF	TRBV5-4	TRBJ2-2
CASTAQFGAFF	TRBV28	TRBJ1-1
CASRPGGGETQYF	TRBV6-1	TRBJ2-5
CASSHLGTSAPDTQYF	TRBV14	TRBJ2-3
CASLSGPSTEAFF	TRBV6-1	TRBJ1-1
CASTLRSGELFF	TRBV6-1	TRBJ2-2
CASSSPVFTEAFF	TRBV7-9	TRBJ1-1
CASSLSTNYGYTF	TRBV12-3/TRBV12-4	TRBJ1-2
CASSPGGLLHNEQFF	TRBV7-2	TRBJ2-1
CASGAQGAGTDTQYF	TRBV12-3/TRBV12-4	TRBJ2-3
CASSKDRETDTQYF	TRBV6-2/TRBV6-3	TRBJ2-3
CASSPDRVFSGNTIYF	TRBV3-1	TRBJ1-3
CASSLGQRAMNTEAFF	TRBV7-6	TRBJ1-1